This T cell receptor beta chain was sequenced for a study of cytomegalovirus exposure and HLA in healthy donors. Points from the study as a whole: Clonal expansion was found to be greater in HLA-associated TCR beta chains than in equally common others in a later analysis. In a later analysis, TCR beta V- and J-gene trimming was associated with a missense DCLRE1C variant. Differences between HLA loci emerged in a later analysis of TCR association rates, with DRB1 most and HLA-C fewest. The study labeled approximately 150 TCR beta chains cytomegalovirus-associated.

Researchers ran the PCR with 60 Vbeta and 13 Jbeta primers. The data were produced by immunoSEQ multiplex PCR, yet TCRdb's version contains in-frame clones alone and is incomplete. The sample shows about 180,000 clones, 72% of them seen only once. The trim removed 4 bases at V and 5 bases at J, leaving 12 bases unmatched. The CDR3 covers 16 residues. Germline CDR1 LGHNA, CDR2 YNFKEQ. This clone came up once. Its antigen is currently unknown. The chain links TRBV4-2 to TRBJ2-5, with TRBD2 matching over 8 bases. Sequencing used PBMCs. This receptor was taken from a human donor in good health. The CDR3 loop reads CASSRYHGGDDETQYF. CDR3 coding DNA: TGTGCCAGCAGCCGTTACCACGGGGGGGATGACGAGACCCAGTACTTC.